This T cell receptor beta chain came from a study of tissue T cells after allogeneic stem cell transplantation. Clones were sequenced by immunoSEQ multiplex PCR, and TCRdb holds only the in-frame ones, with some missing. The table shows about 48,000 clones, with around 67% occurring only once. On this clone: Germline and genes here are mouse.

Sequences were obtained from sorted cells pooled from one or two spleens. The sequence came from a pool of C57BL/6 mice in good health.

The sequenced CDR3 bases are TGTGCCAGCAGCCAAGATCCCAGGGCGGACACCCAGTAC. It is translated as CASSQDPRADTQY. The CDR3 reads in full as CASSQDPRADTQYF. The chain carries TRBV5 and TRBJ2-5, with D perhaps TRBD1 (5 bases). Read data end 1 residue before the CDR3 end; the end is taken from the germline J gene. The germline V gene encodes CDR1 LGHNA and CDR2 YNLKQL (reference sequence). V lost 0 bases, J lost 6 bases, and 10 bases lay in between. The CDR3 has 14 amino acids.